The rows below give T cell receptor beta chains drawn from one sample of a study of shared clonotypes between healthy human individuals. Measured with immunoSEQ multiplex PCR; TCRdb has only the in-frame clones, and not every one. The sample contains some 2.1 million clones, around 96% of which appear only once. Sequenced input: naive CD8+ T cells sorted from blood. Receptors were obtained from a man aged 18 to 30 in good health. Each CDR3 is given with its conserved first and last residue. A D gene is named only where the DNA matches it firmly. Clone size appears in some rows only: once, few, many, or a class for an expanded clone.

D gene	clone size	J gene	V gene	CDR3 protein	CDR3 DNA
NA	NA	TRBJ1-1	TRBV11-1	CASSSPLGAISDTEAFF	TGTGCCAGCAGCTCTCCGTTGGGGGCGATTAGTGATACTGAAGCTTTCTTT
NA	NA	TRBJ1-1	TRBV30	CTQTRGAGTEAFF	TGTACGCAAACGCGGGGGGCGGGCACTGAAGCTTTCTTT
NA	NA	TRBJ2-7	TRBV29-1	CSVEDRAQGTYEQYF	TGCAGCGTTGAAGATCGAGCGCAGGGCACCTACGAGCAGTACTTC
NA	NA	TRBJ2-7	TRBV4-1	CASSPGLSYEQYF	TGCGCCAGCAGCCCGGGGTTATCCTACGAGCAGTACTTC
NA	NA	TRBJ2-2	TRBV15	CATSRADLLTGELFF	TGTGCCACCAGCAGGGCCGATTTGCTCACCGGGGAGCTGTTTTTT
TRBD1	NA	TRBJ2-5	TRBV19	CASSPGQGETQYF	TGTGCCAGTAGTCCGGGACAGGGAGAGACCCAGTACTTC
NA	NA	TRBJ1-1	TRBV11-2	CASSLSGVNTEAFF	TGTGCCAGCAGCTTATCAGGGGTGAACACTGAAGCTTTCTTT
NA	NA	TRBJ2-3	TRBV11-2	CASSLPSSGTITDTQYF	TGTGCCAGCAGCTTACCCTCGAGCGGGACAATCACAGATACGCAGTATTTT
TRBD1	NA	TRBJ2-7	TRBV4-1	CASSQVPGQGDKSYEQYF	TGCGCCAGCAGCCAAGTCCCGGGACAGGGAGATAAGTCCTACGAGCAGTACTTC
NA	NA	TRBJ2-7	TRBV27	CASSSRLTRYSYEQYF	TGTGCCAGCAGTTCTCGCCTCACCCGTTACTCCTACGAGCAGTACTTC
TRBD1	NA	TRBJ1-6	TRBV9	CASSGGQGYNSPLHF	TGTGCCAGCAGCGGCGGACAGGGGTATAATTCACCCCTCCACTTT
NA	NA	TRBJ2-3	TRBV4-1	CASSQARGTDTQYF	TGCGCCAGCAGCCAAGCGAGGGGGACAGATACGCAGTATTTT
NA	NA	TRBJ2-3	TRBV5-8	CASSPSTGTDTQYF	TGTGCCAGCAGCCCCTCGACTGGCACAGATACGCAGTATTTT
NA	NA	TRBJ2-3	TRBV28	CASSSVRVGTDTQYF	TGTGCCAGCAGTTCAGTGAGGGTAGGCACAGATACGCAGTATTTT
TRBD2	NA	TRBJ2-1	TRBV7-9	CASSPPSAGVNNEQFF	TGTGCCAGCAGCCCACCTTCAGCGGGAGTTAACAATGAGCAGTTCTTC
NA	NA	TRBJ2-5	TRBV7-7	CASSSWEKETQYF	TGTGCTAGCAGCTCGTGGGAAAAAGAGACCCAGTACTTC
NA	NA	TRBJ2-3	TRBV9	CASSTSLTDTQYF	TGTGCCAGCAGCACCTCTCTCACAGATACGCAGTATTTT
TRBD1	NA	TRBJ1-2	TRBV7-9	CASSPLPGQASNYGYTF	TGTGCCAGCAGCCCTCTACCGGGACAGGCATCTAACTATGGCTACACCTTC
TRBD1	NA	TRBJ1-5	TRBV6-1	CASSEALGQEYQPQHF	TGTGCCAGCAGTGAAGCGCTAGGACAGGAGTATCAGCCCCAGCATTTT
NA	NA	TRBJ1-1	TRBV7-9	CASSLESLGEAFF	TGTGCCAGCAGCTTAGAGTCGCTCGGTGAAGCTTTCTTT
NA	NA	TRBJ2-5	TRBV7-9	CASSLGGMIGETQYF	TGTGCCAGCAGCTTAGGAGGAATGATCGGCGAGACCCAGTACTTC
NA	NA	TRBJ2-3	TRBV4-1	CASSQGLRGTTDTQYF	TGCGCCAGCAGCCAAGGGCTAAGAGGGACCACAGATACGCAGTATTTT
TRBD1	few	TRBJ1-5	TRBV6-6	CASSPGTESNQPQHF	TGTGCCAGCAGTCCCGGGACAGAGAGCAATCAGCCCCAGCATTTT
NA	NA	TRBJ2-5	TRBV10-3	CAIQDREETQYF	TGTGCCATCCAGGACAGAGAAGAGACCCAGTACTTC
TRBD2	once	TRBJ2-1	TRBV11-2	CASSLTSGDSYNEQFF	TGTGCCAGCAGCTTAACTAGCGGAGACTCCTACAATGAGCAGTTCTTC
NA	NA	TRBJ1-1	TRBV28	CASSAPRLGHTEAFF	TGTGCCAGCAGTGCGCCTCGATTGGGGCACACTGAAGCTTTCTTT
NA	NA	TRBJ2-3	TRBV4-3	CASSQVVGRGTDTQYF	TGCGCCAGCAGCCAAGTTGTGGGAAGGGGAACAGATACGCAGTATTTT
NA	NA	TRBJ2-5	TRBV15	CATSEETQYF	TGTGCCACCAGTGAGGAGACCCAGTACTTC
NA	NA	TRBJ2-4	TRBV27	CASSFLSTGAKNIQYF	TGTGCCAGCAGTTTCCTTTCAACGGGGGCCAAAAACATTCAGTACTTC
TRBD2	NA	TRBJ2-5	TRBV13	CASSPYGGISGRTQYF	TGTGCCAGCAGCCCCTACGGAGGGATTAGCGGGAGAACCCAGTACTTC
NA	few	TRBJ2-3	TRBV5-6	CASSLWGADTQYF	TGTGCCAGCAGCTTGTGGGGGGCAGATACGCAGTATTTT
NA	NA	TRBJ1-2	TRBV5-6	CASSLEGNGYTF	TGTGCCAGCAGCTTGGAAGGAAATGGCTACACCTTC
TRBD2	few	TRBJ2-3	TRBV5-4	CASSLTSGSTDTQYF	TGTGCCAGCAGCTTGACTAGCGGGAGCACAGATACGCAGTATTTT
NA	NA	TRBJ1-2	TRBV7-7	CASSPRQGYNWDGYTF	TGTGCTAGCAGCCCGCGGCAGGGCTACAATTGGGATGGCTACACCTTC
NA	NA	TRBJ2-1	TRBV6-4	CASSWDHYNEQFF	TGTGCCAGCAGTTGGGACCACTACAATGAGCAGTTCTTC
NA	NA	TRBJ1-5	TRBV4-1	CASSQGSQPQHF	TGCGCCAGCAGCCAAGGGAGTCAGCCCCAGCATTTT
NA	NA	TRBJ1-1	TRBV14	CASSPRIWDFNTEAFF	TGTGCCAGCAGCCCCAGAATATGGGACTTCAACACTGAAGCTTTCTTT
NA	NA	TRBJ1-4	TRBV27	CASSGYRDHGGEKLFF	TGTGCCAGCAGTGGGTACCGGGACCACGGCGGTGAAAAACTGTTTTTT
NA	NA	TRBJ1-1	TRBV5-4	CASSGGLGDTEAFF	TGTGCCAGCAGCGGTGGGCTGGGGGACACTGAAGCTTTCTTT
TRBD2	NA	TRBJ2-2	TRBV27	CASSLWEGRTGELFF	TGTGCCAGCAGTTTATGGGAGGGCCGAACCGGGGAGCTGTTTTTT
NA	NA	TRBJ2-3	TRBV7-9	CASSSTYSGADTQYF	TGTGCCAGCAGCTCGACCTATTCGGGAGCAGATACGCAGTATTTT
TRBD2	NA	TRBJ2-5	TRBV2	CASSDMGLASGEETQYF	TGTGCCAGCAGTGACATGGGGCTGGCTAGCGGGGAAGAGACCCAGTACTTC
TRBD2	NA	TRBJ2-1	TRBV10-2	CASSEGAGGLNEQFF	TGCGCCAGCAGTGAGGGAGCGGGAGGGCTCAATGAGCAGTTCTTC
NA	NA	TRBJ2-5	TRBV5-1	CASSLEGGLQETQYF	TGCGCCAGCAGCTTGGAGGGGGGACTACAAGAGACCCAGTACTTC
NA	NA	TRBJ1-1	TRBV6-6	CASSPLMNTEAFF	TGTGCCAGCAGTCCCCTAATGAACACTGAAGCTTTCTTT
TRBD2	NA	TRBJ2-5	TRBV5-6	CASSPGLAGVGQETQYF	TGTGCCAGCAGCCCGGGACTAGCGGGGGTCGGGCAAGAGACCCAGTACTTC
TRBD2	NA	TRBJ2-1	TRBV4-3	CASSPRTSYNEQFF	TGCGCCAGCAGCCCCCGGACTAGTTACAATGAGCAGTTCTTC
TRBD1	NA	TRBJ1-1	TRBV4-1	CASSQSGQGARDTEAFF	TGCGCCAGCAGCCAGTCGGGACAGGGGGCGCGTGACACTGAAGCTTTCTTT
TRBD1	NA	TRBJ2-2	TRBV30	CAWSWGQGRNGELFF	TGTGCCTGGAGTTGGGGACAGGGAAGAAACGGGGAGCTGTTTTTT
NA	NA	TRBJ2-2	TRBV6-5	CASSYMSGTLTGELFF	TGTGCCAGCAGTTACATGTCAGGGACTCTCACCGGGGAGCTGTTTTTT
NA	NA	TRBJ2-5	TRBV6-6	CASTLSGDRSETQYF	TGTGCCAGCACCCTATCCGGCGACAGGTCAGAGACCCAGTACTTC
TRBD2	NA	TRBJ2-7	TRBV4-3	CASSQSSTSGTYEQYF	TGCGCCAGCAGCCAATCCTCGACTAGCGGGACCTACGAGCAGTACTTC
NA	NA	TRBJ1-1	TRBV19	CASAGPLNTEAFF	TGTGCCAGTGCCGGGCCTTTGAACACTGAAGCTTTCTTT
NA	NA	TRBJ2-7	TRBV5-4	CASSPGTAISYEQYF	TGTGCCAGCAGCCCCGGGACCGCCATCTCCTACGAGCAGTACTTC
NA	NA	TRBJ2-7	TRBV7-9	CASSLRDGGHYEQYF	TGTGCCAGCAGCTTACGGGATGGCGGCCACTACGAGCAGTACTTC
NA	NA	TRBJ2-7	TRBV27	CASSLSLGTSSYEQYF	TGTGCCAGCAGTTTATCTCTGGGGACGAGCTCCTACGAGCAGTACTTC
TRBD1	NA	TRBJ1-3	TRBV4-3	CASSPGTGLIGNTIYF	TGCGCCAGCAGCCCGGGGACAGGGCTTATTGGAAACACCATATATTTT